This entry lists 22 T cell receptor beta chains sequenced from one sample in a study of monozygotic twins with inflammatory bowel disease. With the 5' RACE reads reprocessed, TCRdb shows one record per CDR3 protein and no DNA. Its table lists some 190,000 distinct CDR3 sequences. The sample was blood. The receptors derive from a human donor with ulcerative colitis or Crohn's disease, or a healthy co-twin of an affected twin (not recorded which).

The gene calls are TRBV27 and TRBJ2-7; TCRdb's D call of TRBD1 is untestable without DNA. Looked up from germline, CDR1 is MNHEY and CDR2 is SMNVEV (reference sequence). This CDR3 is 12 amino acids long. CDR3 sequence: CASQGTGGEQYF.

The CDR3 is CASSLEGALNLQYF. The J gene is TRBJ2-4, the V gene TRBV5-1; the D call of TRBD1 rests on TCRdb alone, since no DNA is present to check it. Per germline, CDR1 SGHRS and CDR2 YFSETQ. The CDR3 is 14 residues long.

The rearrangement uses TRBV2 and TRBJ2-5; TCRdb returns TRBD2, unconfirmable since there is no DNA. This CDR3 region has 14 residues. From germline, CDR1 is SNHLY and CDR2 FYNNEI. The CDR3 reads CASSKGLAQETQYF.

CDR3 protein: CSVDKGYEQYF. The chain links TRBV29-1 to TRBJ2-7. This CDR3 spans 11 amino acids. Germline V gives CDR1 SQVTM, CDR2 ANQGSEA.

The rearrangement links TRBV18 to TRBJ2-7. Per the germline V gene, CDR1 is KGHSH and CDR2 is LQKENI. CDR3 length: 12 amino acids. CDR3 sequence: CASSASSYEQYF.

This rearrangement joins TRBV29-1 to TRBJ1-1; TCRdb reports TRBD1, a call that lacks DNA to check it against. The CDR3 is made up of 14 amino acids. Germline CDR1 and CDR2: SQVTM and ANQGSEA. This chain's CDR3 is CSVEGLRGPAEAFF.

The gene calls are TRBV20-1 and TRBJ2-3; TCRdb gives TRBD2 as the D gene, but with no DNA this cannot be confirmed. CDR3 length: 15 residues. The germline CDR1 and CDR2 sequences are DFQATT and SNEGSKA (reference sequence). This CDR3 is CSARPPPSSTDTQYF.

The chain combines TRBV6-5 with TRBJ1-2. This CDR3 has 13 amino acids. Per the germline V gene, CDR1 is MNHEY and CDR2 is SVGAGI. This chain's CDR3 is CASSQAPLYGYTF.

The chain has TRBV4-3 and TRBJ2-3; there is no DNA to check the TCRdb D call of TRBD2. The CDR3 spans 14 residues. Germline V lookup: CDR1 LGHNA, CDR2 YSLEER. CDR3 residues: CASSQVREVDTQYF.

V usage is TRBV6-6 and J usage is TRBJ1-2; TCRdb returns TRBD1, unconfirmable since there is no DNA. Germline-derived CDR1 and CDR2 are MNHNY and SVGAGI (reference sequence). The CDR3 is made up of 14 amino acids. The CDR3 region is CASSYGAPNYGYTF.

The chain combines TRBV10-3 with TRBJ1-5; the D call from TCRdb, TRBD1, cannot be confirmed without DNA. From germline, CDR1 is ENHRY and CDR2 SYGVKD. This CDR3 has 14 amino acids. The CDR3 here is CAISHGQENQPQHF.

The J gene is TRBJ2-3, the V gene TRBV11-1; the TRBD2 assignment by TCRdb is unverifiable without DNA. Germline V gene lookup returns CDR1 SGHAT and CDR2 FQDESV (reference sequence). The length of the CDR3 is 18 residues. This CDR3 reads CASRLTPSGRDVTDTQYF.

This chain joins TRBV3-1 and TRBJ2-3; lacking DNA, the TRBD2 call made by TCRdb goes unchecked. The CDR3 covers 15 residues. Germline V CDR1 and CDR2: LGHDT, YNNKEL (reference sequence). CDR3 loop: CASSPGTSGTDTQYF.

Here the CDR3 reads CAISGTASSGNTIYF. The rearrangement uses TRBV10-3 and TRBJ1-3; the D call from TCRdb, TRBD1, cannot be confirmed without DNA. CDR1 is ENHRY, CDR2 SYGVKD, per germline. This CDR3 spans 15 amino acids.

V is TRBV29-1 and J is TRBJ2-2. The CDR3 is 12 residues long. CDR1 is SQVTM and CDR2 is ANQGSEA in the germline V gene. This CDR3 is CSVGSFTGELFF.

The V call is TRBV20-1, the J call TRBJ1-6; TCRdb names TRBD1, which stays unverified in the absence of DNA. The germline V gene has CDR1 DFQATT and CDR2 SNEGSKA (reference sequence). CDR3 length equals 14 residues. CDR3: CGSRVADNNSPLHF.

J is TRBJ1-1 and V is TRBV27; no DNA is available, so the TRBD1 call from TCRdb remains unchecked. The CDR3 sequence is 13 residues long. The germline V gene encodes CDR1 MNHEY and CDR2 SMNVEV (reference sequence). CDR3 region: CASGIGVQTEAFF.

CDR3 sequence reads: CASSQPGRTLEAFF. The chain joins TRBV3-1 to TRBJ1-1; TCRdb's assignment of TRBD1 cannot be checked, as there is no DNA. This CDR3 is built from 14 residues. The germline CDR1 and CDR2 sequences are LGHDT and YNNKEL (reference sequence).

The chain recombines TRBV6-2 or TRBV6-3 with TRBJ1-1. The CDR3 runs 14 residues. Germline lookup yields CDR1 MNHEY and CDR2 SVGEGT. The CDR3 sequence: CASSPWDSGSEAFF.

This chain uses TRBV19 with TRBJ2-1; there is no DNA to check the TCRdb D call of TRBD2. In germline, CDR1 is LNHDA, CDR2 SQIVND (reference sequence). The CDR3 is made up of 15 amino acids. CDR3 region: CASSKGGHPYNEQFF.

V usage is TRBV7-6 and J usage is TRBJ2-7; absent DNA, TCRdb's TRBD1 call cannot be checked. The CDR3 is 16 residues long. Germline-derived CDR1 and CDR2 are SGHVS and FNYEAQ. The CDR3 spells CASSLGSGPLTYEQYF.

The chain uses TRBV6-2 or TRBV6-3 and TRBJ2-7; TCRdb lists TRBD1, though no DNA is available to test this call. Germline V gene data show CDR1 as MNHEY and CDR2 as SVGEGT. The CDR3 runs 12 residues. CDR3: CATGTGVNEQYF.